This T cell receptor (beta chain) was captured in a study of blood T cells in healthy people across ages. V was clipped by 4 bases and J by 8 bases, with 12 bases between them. CDR3 size: 12 residues. Germline lookup yields CDR1 SGDLS and CDR2 YYNGEE. This clonotype was found once. Its target is unknown. For the second PCR, which ran for about 6 to 11 cycles, a sample-barcoded 5' primer and a J-beta primer mix were used. TCRdb itself ran the 5' RACE reads through MiXCR, one entry per CDR3 protein. Of about 840,000 distinct CDR3 sequences listed, almost 30% are singletons. Study observations and caveats: There was no known CMV status for donors, so expanded clonotype changes were possibly confounded.

These same records also appear under a second study, on T cells of mothers and their children. That study reports: Related mother-child pairs showed slightly higher but non-significant overlap than unrelated pairs. The authors detected no persistent microchimeric T cell clones.

Sequencing input: blood. The chain recombines TRBV9 with TRBJ1-2; D gene ambiguous. The clonotype comes from a woman aged 40 to 49 in good health. The CDR3 here is CASSPNSEGYTF. CDR3 bases: TGTGCCAGCAGCCCCAATTCCGAGGGCTACACCTTC.